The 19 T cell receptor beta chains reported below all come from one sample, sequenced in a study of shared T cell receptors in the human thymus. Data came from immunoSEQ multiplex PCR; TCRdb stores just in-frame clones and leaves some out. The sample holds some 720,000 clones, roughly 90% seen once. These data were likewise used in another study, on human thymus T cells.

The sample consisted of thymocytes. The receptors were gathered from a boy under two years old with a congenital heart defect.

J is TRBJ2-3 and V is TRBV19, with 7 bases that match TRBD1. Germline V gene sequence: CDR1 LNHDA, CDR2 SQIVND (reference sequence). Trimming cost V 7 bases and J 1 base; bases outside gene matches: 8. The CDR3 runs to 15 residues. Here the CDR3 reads CASTYTGDRTDTQYF. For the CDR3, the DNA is TGTGCCAGTACCTATACAGGGGACCGCACAGATACGCAGTATTTT. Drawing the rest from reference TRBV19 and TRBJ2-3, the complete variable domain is DGGITQSPKYLFRKEGQNVTLSCEQNLNHDAMYWYRQDPGQGLRLIYYSQIVNDFQKGDIAEGYSVSREKKESFPLTVTSAQKNPTAFYLCASTYTGDRTDTQYFGPGTRLTVL.

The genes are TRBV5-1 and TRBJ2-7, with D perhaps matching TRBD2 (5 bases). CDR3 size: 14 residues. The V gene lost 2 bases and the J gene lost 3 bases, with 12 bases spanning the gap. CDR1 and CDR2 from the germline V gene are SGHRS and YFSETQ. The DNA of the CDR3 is TGCGCCAGCAGCTTTAGTCAGCGGAACTACGAGCAGTACTTC. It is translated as CASSFSQRNYEQYF.

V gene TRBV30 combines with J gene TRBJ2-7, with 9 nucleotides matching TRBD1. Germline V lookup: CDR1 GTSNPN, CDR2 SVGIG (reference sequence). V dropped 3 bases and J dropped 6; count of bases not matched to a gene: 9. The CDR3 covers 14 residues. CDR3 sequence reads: CAWSPSDRGSEQYF. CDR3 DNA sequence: TGTGCCTGGAGCCCATCGGACAGGGGATCCGAGCAGTACTTC.

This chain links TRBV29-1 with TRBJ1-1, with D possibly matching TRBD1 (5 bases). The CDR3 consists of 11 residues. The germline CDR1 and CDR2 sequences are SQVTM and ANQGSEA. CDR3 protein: CRADRNTEAFF. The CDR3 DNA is TGCAGGGCTGACAGGAACACTGAAGCTTTCTTT. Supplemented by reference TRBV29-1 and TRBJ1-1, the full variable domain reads SAVISQKPSRDICQRGTSLTIQCQVDSQVTMMFWYRQQPGQSLTLIATANQGSEATYESGFVIDKFPISRPNLTFSTLTVSNMSPEDSSIYLCRADRNTEAFFGQGTRLTVV.

The CDR3 DNA sequence: TGTGCCATCAGGGGGACTAGCGGGCCCTACAATGAGCAGTTCTTC. It specifies CAIRGTSGPYNEQFF. The chain has TRBV10-3 and TRBJ2-1; 12 positions agree with TRBD2. V dropped 6 bases and J dropped 2; count of bases not matched to a gene: 2. The CDR3 covers 15 residues. The germline CDR1 and CDR2 sequences are ENHRY and SYGVKD.

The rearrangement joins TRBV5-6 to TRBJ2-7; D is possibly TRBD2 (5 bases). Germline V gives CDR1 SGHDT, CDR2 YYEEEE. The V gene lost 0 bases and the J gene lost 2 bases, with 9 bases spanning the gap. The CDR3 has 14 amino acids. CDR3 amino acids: CASSLESGPYEQYF. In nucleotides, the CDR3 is TGTGCCAGCAGCTTGGAAAGCGGCCCCTACGAGCAGTACTTC. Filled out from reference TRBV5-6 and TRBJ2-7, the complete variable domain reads DAGVTQSPTHLIKTRGQQVTLRCSPKSGHDTVSWYQQALGQGPQFIFQYYEEEERQRGNFPDRFSGHQFPNYSSELNVNALLLGDSALYLCASSLESGPYEQYFGPGTRLTVT.

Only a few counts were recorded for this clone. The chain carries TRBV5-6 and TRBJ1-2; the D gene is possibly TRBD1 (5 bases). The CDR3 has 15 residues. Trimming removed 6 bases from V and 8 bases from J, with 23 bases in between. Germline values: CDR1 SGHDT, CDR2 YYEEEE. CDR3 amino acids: CASTPWGVFSRGYTF. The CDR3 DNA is TGTGCCAGCACCCCGTGGGGGGTCTTCAGTAGGGGCTACACCTTC. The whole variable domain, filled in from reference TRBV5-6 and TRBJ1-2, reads DAGVTQSPTHLIKTRGQQVTLRCSPKSGHDTVSWYQQALGQGPQFIFQYYEEEERQRGNFPDRFSGHQFPNYSSELNVNALLLGDSALYLCASTPWGVFSRGYTFGSGTRLTVV.

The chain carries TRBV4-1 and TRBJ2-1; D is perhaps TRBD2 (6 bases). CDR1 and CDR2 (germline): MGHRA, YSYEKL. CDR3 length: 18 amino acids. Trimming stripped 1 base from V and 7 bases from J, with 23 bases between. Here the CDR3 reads CASSQADAEGKGRNEQFF. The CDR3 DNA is TGCGCCAGCAGCCAAGCCGACGCGGAGGGGAAGGGAAGGAATGAGCAGTTCTTC.

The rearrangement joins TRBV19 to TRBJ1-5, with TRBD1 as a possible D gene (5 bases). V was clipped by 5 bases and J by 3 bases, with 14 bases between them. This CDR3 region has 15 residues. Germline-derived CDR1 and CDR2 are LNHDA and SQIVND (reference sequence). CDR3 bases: TGTGCCAGTAGTGAGGAGGGACTCAACAATCAGCCCCAGCATTTT. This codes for CASSEEGLNNQPQHF.

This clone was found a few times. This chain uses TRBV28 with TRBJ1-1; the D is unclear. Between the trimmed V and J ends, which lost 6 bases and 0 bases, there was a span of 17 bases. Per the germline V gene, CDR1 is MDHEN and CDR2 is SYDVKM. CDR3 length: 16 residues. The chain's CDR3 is CASSPKGEVMNTEAFF. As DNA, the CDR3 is TGTGCCAGCAGCCCCAAAGGAGAGGTGATGAACACTGAAGCTTTCTTT.

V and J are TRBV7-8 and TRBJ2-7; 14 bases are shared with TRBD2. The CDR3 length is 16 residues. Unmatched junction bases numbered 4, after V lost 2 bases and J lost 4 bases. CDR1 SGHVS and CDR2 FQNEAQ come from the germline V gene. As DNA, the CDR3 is TGTGCCAGCAGCTTACGGCGGACTAGCGGGAGGTACGAGCAGTACTTC. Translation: CASSLRRTSGRYEQYF. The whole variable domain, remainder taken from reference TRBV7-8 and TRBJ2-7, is GAGVSQSPRYKVAKRGQDVALRCDPISGHVSLFWYQQALGQGPEFLTYFQNEAQLDKSGLPSDRFFAERPEGSVSTLKIQRTQQEDSAVYLCASSLRRTSGRYEQYFGPGTRLTVT.

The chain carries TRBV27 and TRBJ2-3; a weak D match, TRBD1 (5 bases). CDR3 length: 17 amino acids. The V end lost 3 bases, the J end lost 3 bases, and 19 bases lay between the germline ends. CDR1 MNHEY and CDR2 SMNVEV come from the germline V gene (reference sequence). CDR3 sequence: CASSLGHAAKGTDTQYF. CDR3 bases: TGTGCCAGCAGTTTGGGGCACGCGGCCAAGGGTACAGATACGCAGTATTTT.

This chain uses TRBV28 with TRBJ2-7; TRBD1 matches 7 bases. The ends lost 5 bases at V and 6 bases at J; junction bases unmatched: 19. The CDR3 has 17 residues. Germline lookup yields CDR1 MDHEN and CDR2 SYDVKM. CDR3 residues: CASSHMSPLRQGGEQYF. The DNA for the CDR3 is TGTGCCAGCAGTCATATGAGCCCCCTAAGACAGGGTGGCGAGCAGTACTTC. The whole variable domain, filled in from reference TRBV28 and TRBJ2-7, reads DVKVTQSSRYLVKRTGEKVFLECVQDMDHENMFWYRQDPGLGLRLIYFSYDVKMKEKGDIPEGYSVSREKKERFSLILESASTNQTSMYLCASSHMSPLRQGGEQYFGPGTRLTVT.

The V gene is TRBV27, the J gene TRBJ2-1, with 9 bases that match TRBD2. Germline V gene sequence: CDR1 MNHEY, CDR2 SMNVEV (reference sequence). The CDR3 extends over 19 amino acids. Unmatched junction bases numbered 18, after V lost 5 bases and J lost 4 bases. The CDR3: CASSPRRSGSVPPYNEQFF. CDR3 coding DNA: TGTGCCAGCAGTCCCCGGCGTAGCGGGAGTGTCCCCCCTTACAATGAGCAGTTCTTC.

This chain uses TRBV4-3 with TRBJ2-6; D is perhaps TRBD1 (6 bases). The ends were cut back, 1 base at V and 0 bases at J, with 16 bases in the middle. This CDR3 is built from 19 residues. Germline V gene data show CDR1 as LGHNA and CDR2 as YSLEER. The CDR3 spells CASSQVRRQVNSGANVLTF. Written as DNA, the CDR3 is TGCGCCAGCAGCCAAGTCCGACGACAGGTCAACTCTGGGGCCAACGTCCTGACTTTC.

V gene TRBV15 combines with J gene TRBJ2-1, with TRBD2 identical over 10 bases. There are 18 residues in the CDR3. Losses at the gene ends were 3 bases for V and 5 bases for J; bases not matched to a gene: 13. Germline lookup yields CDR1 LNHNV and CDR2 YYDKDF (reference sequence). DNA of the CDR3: TGTGCCACCAGCAGGACGACGACTTCTAGCGGGAGTCACAATGAGCAGTTCTTC. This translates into CATSRTTTSSGSHNEQFF.

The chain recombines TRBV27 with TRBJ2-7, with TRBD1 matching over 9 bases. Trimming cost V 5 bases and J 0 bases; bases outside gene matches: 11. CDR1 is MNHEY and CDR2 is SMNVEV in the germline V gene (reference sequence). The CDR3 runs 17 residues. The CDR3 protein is CASSPSRTGVGSYEQYF. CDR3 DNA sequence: TGTGCCAGCAGTCCCAGCCGGACAGGGGTGGGCTCCTACGAGCAGTACTTC.

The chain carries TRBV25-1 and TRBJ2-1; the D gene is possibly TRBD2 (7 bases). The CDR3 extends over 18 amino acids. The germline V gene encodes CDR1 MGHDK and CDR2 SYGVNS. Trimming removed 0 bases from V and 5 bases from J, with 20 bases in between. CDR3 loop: CASSEYIAGGRIHNEQFF. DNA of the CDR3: TGTGCCAGCAGTGAATATATCGCCGGGGGGCGCATCCACAATGAGCAGTTCTTC.

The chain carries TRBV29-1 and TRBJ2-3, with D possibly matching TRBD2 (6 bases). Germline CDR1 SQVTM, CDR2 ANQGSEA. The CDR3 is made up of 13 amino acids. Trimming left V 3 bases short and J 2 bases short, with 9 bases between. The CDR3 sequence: CSVEGGLTDTQYF. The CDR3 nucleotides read TGCAGCGTTGAGGGAGGCCTCACAGATACGCAGTATTTT.